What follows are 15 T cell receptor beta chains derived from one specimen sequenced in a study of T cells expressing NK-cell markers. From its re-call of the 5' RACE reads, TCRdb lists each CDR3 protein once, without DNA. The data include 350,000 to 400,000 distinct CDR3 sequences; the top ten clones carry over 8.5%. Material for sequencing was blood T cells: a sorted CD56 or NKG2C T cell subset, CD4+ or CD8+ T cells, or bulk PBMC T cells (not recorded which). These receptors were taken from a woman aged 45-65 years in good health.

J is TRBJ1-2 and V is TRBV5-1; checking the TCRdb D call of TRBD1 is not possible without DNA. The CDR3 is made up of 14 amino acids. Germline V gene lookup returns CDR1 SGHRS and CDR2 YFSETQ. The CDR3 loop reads CASSLVQGGYGYTF.

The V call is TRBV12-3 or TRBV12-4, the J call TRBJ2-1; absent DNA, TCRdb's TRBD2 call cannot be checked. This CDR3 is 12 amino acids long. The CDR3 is CASNYGLVEQFF.

The CDR3 here is CASSLDSLNQPQHF. The V gene is TRBV7-2, the J gene TRBJ1-5; the D call from TCRdb, TRBD1, cannot be confirmed without DNA. Germline CDR1 and CDR2: SGHTA and FQGNSA. The CDR3 length is 14 residues.

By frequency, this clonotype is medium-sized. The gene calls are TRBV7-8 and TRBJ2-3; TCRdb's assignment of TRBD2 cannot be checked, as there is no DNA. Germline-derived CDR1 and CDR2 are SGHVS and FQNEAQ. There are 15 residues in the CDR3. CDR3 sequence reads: CASSLAGRAADTQYF.

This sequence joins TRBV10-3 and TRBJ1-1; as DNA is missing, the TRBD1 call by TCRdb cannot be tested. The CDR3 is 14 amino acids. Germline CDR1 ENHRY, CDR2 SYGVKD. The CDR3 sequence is CATIRDRGNTEAFF.

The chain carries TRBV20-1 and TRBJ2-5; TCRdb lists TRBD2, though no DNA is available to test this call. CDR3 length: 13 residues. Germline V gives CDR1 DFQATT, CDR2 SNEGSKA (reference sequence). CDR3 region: CSAQTTSMETQYF.

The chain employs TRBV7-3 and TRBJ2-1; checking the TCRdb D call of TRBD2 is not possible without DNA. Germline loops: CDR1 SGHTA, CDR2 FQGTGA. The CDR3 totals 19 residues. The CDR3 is CASSLDTSGALHPRNEQFF.

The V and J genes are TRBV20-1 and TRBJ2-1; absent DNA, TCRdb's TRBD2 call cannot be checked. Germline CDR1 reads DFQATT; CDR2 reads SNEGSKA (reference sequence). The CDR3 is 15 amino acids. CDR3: CSAHLKRTSGNEQFF.

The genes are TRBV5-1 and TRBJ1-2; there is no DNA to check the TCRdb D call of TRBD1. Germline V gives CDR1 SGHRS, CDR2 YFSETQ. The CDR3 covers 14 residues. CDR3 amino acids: CASSGGTGDYGYTF.

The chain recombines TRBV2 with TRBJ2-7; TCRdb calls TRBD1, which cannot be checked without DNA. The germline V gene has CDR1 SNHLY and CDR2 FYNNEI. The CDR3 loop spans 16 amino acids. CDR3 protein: CASSEREGEISYEQYF.

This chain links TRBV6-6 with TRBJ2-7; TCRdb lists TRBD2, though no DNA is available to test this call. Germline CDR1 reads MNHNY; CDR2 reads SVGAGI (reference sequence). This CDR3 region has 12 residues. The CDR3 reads CASSKLASEQYF.

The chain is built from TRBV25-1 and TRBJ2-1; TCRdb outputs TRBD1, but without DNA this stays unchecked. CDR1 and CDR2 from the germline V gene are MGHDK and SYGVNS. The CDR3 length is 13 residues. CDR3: CASSAPASTEQFF. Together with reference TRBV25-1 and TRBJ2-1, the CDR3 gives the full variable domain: EADIYQTPRYLVIGTGKKITLECSQTMGHDKMYWYQQDPGMELHLIHYSYGVNSTEKGDLSSESTVSRIRTEHFPLTLESARPSHTSQYLCASSAPASTEQFFGPGTRLTVL.

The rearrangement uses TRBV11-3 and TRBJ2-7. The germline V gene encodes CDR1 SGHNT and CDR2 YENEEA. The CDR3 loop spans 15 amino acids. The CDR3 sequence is CASSSEVTRDYEQYF.

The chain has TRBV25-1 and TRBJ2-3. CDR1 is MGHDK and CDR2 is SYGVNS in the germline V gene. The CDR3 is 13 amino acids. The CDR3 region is CASRVRATDTQYF.

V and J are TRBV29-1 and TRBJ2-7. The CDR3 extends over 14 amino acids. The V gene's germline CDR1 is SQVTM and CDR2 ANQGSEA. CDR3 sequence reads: CSVEGGQGVYEQYF.